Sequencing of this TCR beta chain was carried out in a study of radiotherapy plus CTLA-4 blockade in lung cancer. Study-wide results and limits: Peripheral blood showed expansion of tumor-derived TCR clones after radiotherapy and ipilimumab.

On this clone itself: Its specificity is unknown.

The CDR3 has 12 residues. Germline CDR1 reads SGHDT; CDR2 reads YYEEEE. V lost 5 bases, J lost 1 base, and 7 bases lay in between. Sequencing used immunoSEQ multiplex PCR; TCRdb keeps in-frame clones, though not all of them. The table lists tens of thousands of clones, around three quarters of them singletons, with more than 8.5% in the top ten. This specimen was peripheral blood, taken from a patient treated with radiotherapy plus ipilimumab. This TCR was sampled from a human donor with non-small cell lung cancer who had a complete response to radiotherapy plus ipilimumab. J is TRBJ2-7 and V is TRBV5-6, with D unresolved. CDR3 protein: CASRRQSYEQYV. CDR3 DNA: TGTGCCAGCAGAAGGCAATCCTACGAGCAGTACGTC.